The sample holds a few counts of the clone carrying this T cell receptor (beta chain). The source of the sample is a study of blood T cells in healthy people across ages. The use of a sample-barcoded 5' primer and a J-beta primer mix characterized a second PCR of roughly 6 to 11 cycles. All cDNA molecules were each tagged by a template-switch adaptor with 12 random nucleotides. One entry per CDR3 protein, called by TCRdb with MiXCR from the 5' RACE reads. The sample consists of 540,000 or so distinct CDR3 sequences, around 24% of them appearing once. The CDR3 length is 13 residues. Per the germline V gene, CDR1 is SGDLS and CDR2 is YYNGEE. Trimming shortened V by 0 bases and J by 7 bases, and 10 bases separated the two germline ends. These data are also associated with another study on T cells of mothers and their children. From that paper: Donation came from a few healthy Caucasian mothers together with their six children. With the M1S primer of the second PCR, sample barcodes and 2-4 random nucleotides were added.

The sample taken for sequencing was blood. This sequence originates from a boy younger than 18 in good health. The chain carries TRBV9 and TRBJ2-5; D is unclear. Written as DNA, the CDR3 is TGTGCCAGCAGCGTAGGAGGTGAAGGGACCCAGTACTTC. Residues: CASSVGGEGTQYF. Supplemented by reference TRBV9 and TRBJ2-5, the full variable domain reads DSGVTQTPKHLITATGQRVTLRCSPRSGDLSVYWYQQSLDQGLQFLIQYYNGEERAKGNILERFSAQQFPDLHSELNLSSLELGDSALYFCASSVGGEGTQYFGPGTRLLVL.